These 22 T cell receptor beta chains share one sample of origin, sequenced in a study of T cells in Graves' hyperthyroidism and ophthalmopathy. Researchers amplified the TCR beta CDR3 regions from RNA transcripts. With the HTBI primer set, the TCR CDR3 went through a first round of RT-PCR. Via MiXCR, TCRdb re-called the multiplex PCR reads, giving one row per CDR3 protein. This sample yields hundreds of thousands of distinct CDR3 sequences, of which approximately 16% are seen a single time; 25% to 30% belongs to the top ten. The specimen was blood. Receptors originate from a young woman with Graves' ophthalmopathy.

This clonotype was counted many times. CDR3 region: CASSWGTGQEAFF. The CDR3 nucleotides read TGTGCCAGCAGCTGGGGAACAGGGCAGGAAGCTTTCTTT. V gene TRBV5-6 combines with J gene TRBJ1-1, with D perhaps matching TRBD1 (6 bases). The germline gives CDR1 SGHDT, CDR2 YYEEEE. V lost 3 bases and J 8 bases, leaving 14 bases between the germline ends. This CDR3 spans 13 amino acids.

This clonotype appeared many times. The chain recombines TRBV18 with TRBJ2-3, with 10 bases matching TRBD2. This CDR3 has 14 amino acids. Germline V lookup: CDR1 KGHSH, CDR2 LQKENI. After removal of 3 bases from V and 7 bases from J, the junction contained 4 bases not matched to a gene. CDR3 nucleotide sequence: TGTGCCAGCTCACCTCCACTAGCGGGGAATACGCAGTATTTT. Its translation: CASSPPLAGNTQYF.

This sequence joins TRBV4-1 and TRBJ2-1, with D possibly TRBD1 on 6 matching bases. V lost 0 bases to trimming and J lost 15 bases, with 27 bases between them. This CDR3 comprises 17 residues. Germline V gene data show CDR1 as MGHRA and CDR2 as YSYEKL. CDR3 sequence: CASSQDFVRGSGLVGFF. The CDR3 DNA follows: TGCGCCAGCAGCCAAGATTTTGTCAGGGGATCCGGTTTGGTTGGGTTCTTC.

This clonotype was seen a handful of times. One base away lies a much larger clone, so this may be a sequencing read error. The V gene is TRBV5-1, the J gene TRBJ2-2; D perhaps matches TRBD1 (6 bases). Per the germline V gene, CDR1 is SGHRS and CDR2 is YFSETQ. The CDR3 loop spans 15 amino acids. The CDR3 nucleotides are TGCGCCAGCAGCGGAACAGGGTTGGGCACCGGGGAGCTGTCTTTT. It translates to CASSGTGLGTGELSF. Full variable domain (outside the CDR3, taken from reference TRBV5-1 and TRBJ2-2): KAGVTQTPRYLIKTRGQQVTLSCSPISGHRSVSWYQQTPGQGLQFLFEYFSETQRNKGNFPGRFSGRQFSNSRSEMNVSTLELGDSALYLCASSGTGLGTGELSFGEGSRLTVL.

There are many counts of this clonotype. This chain links TRBV5-6 with TRBJ1-6; 7 bases fit TRBD1. The V segment lost 1 base and the J segment 5 bases; nucleotides outside the gene matches: 6. Per germline, CDR1 SGHDT and CDR2 YYEEEE. The CDR3 spans 16 residues. The CDR3 region is CASSLSWDSNNSPLHF. The DNA for the CDR3 is TGTGCCAGCAGCTTGAGTTGGGACAGCAATAATTCACCCCTCCACTTT.

This clonotype was observed at least ten times. The chain recombines TRBV3-1 with TRBJ1-3; 8 bases match TRBD1. The CDR3 covers 16 residues. V dropped 3 bases and J dropped 4; count of bases not matched to a gene: 8. Germline-derived CDR1 and CDR2 are LGHDT and YNNKEL (reference sequence). The CDR3 loop reads CASSHWTGREGNTIYF. The CDR3 DNA follows: TGTGCCAGCAGCCACTGGACAGGGCGTGAGGGAAACACCATATATTTT.

Remarks on this clonotype: One base away lies a much larger clone, so this may be a sequencing read error. The chain carries TRBV4-1 and TRBJ2-1; 11 positions match TRBD2. Trimming at V came to 2 bases and at J to 10 bases, leaving 13 bases not matched to a gene. The CDR3 has 17 residues. The V gene's germline CDR1 is MGHRA and CDR2 YSYEKL. CDR3 coding DNA: TGCGCCAGCAGCCAACACGTAGCGGGAGGGGGGTCCTACGAGCAGTTCTTC. This sequence encodes CASSQHVAGGGSYEQFF.

In this sample, this clonotype turned up many times. The V and J genes are TRBV7-2 and TRBJ1-5; 7 nucleotides align to TRBD1. Trimming removed 4 bases from V and 11 bases from J; junction bases left unmatched: 11. The CDR3 has 14 amino acids. The germline gives CDR1 SGHTA, CDR2 FQGNSA. DNA of the CDR3: TGTGCCAGCAGCTCCCCCCGACAGGGAACGGCCCAGCATTTT. This translates into CASSSPRQGTAQHF.

This clonotype was seen ten or more times. The chain employs TRBV18 and TRBJ2-7; D is perhaps TRBD1 or TRBD2 (5 bases each). The CDR3 covers 15 residues. Trimming left V 1 base short and J 5 bases short, with 15 bases between. Germline CDR1 is KGHSH and CDR2 is LQKENI. The CDR3 DNA follows: TGTGCCAGCTCACCACGAGCCGGGACCATGGACGAGCAGTACTTC. Protein sequence: CASSPRAGTMDEQYF.

Remarks on this clonotype: A clone one base away is much larger, so this may be a read error. The chain employs TRBV7-9 and TRBJ1-2; D is perhaps TRBD1 (5 bases). This CDR3 has 13 amino acids. Looked up from germline, CDR1 is SEHNR and CDR2 is FQNEAQ (reference sequence). CDR3 residues: CACSLVGAWGYTF. CDR3 sequence (DNA): TGTGCCTGCAGCTTAGTCGGGGCATGGGGCTACACCTTC.

This clonotype showed up many times. The rearrangement uses TRBV28 and TRBJ1-6; 7 bases fit TRBD1. The J segment lost 7 bases and the V segment lost 5 bases, leaving 11 bases of the junction unmatched. This CDR3 has 16 residues. Germline-derived CDR1 and CDR2 are MDHEN and SYDVKM. Here the CDR3 reads CASSKLTGFWNSPLHF. The CDR3, as DNA: TGTGCCAGCAGTAAACTGACAGGGTTCTGGAATTCACCCCTCCACTTT.

This clonotype has a count of ten or more. The chain links TRBV29-1 to TRBJ1-2, with 9 bases matching TRBD1. CDR1 is SQVTM and CDR2 is ANQGSEA in the germline V gene. The CDR3 is 14 residues long. With V trimmed by 6 bases and J by 3 bases, 8 bases remained unmatched. Here the CDR3 reads CSVDTGGADYGYTF. DNA of the CDR3: TGCAGCGTGGATACAGGGGGCGCGGACTATGGCTACACCTTC. The variable domain in full, with the rest retrieved from reference TRBV29-1 and TRBJ1-2, is SAVISQKPSRDICQRGTSLTIQCQVDSQVTMMFWYRQQPGQSLTLIATANQGSEATYESGFVIDKFPISRPNLTFSTLTVSNMSPEDSSIYLCSVDTGGADYGYTFGSGTRLTVV.

This clonotype was seen ten or more times. The rearrangement links TRBV12-3 or TRBV12-4 to TRBJ2-7; 7 nucleotides match TRBD1. The CDR3 is 11 amino acids. The V and J ends lost 6 bases and 7 bases, in that order; junction bases with no gene match: 3. The CDR3 sequence: CASRWDREQYF. CDR3 sequence (DNA): TGTGCCAGCAGGTGGGACAGAGAGCAGTACTTC.

For the CDR3, the DNA is TGTGCCAGCAGCCCGGGACAGGTCCCGGGTCCCCAGCATTTT. This translates into CASSPGQVPGPQHF. The chain is built from TRBV5-6 and TRBJ1-5, with 8 bases matching TRBD1. The CDR3 has 14 amino acids. Trimming took 4 bases from V and 10 from J; bases not matched to a gene: 10. Germline lookup yields CDR1 SGHDT and CDR2 YYEEEE.

The chain joins TRBV5-4 to TRBJ2-3; possibly TRBD2 for D (6 bases). CDR1 SGHNT and CDR2 YYREEE come from the germline V gene (reference sequence). V was clipped by 4 bases and J by 4 bases, with 10 bases between them. This CDR3 region has 13 residues. CDR3 sequence reads: CASSQGLSDTQYF. The CDR3 nucleotides read TGTGCCAGCAGCCAGGGACTGTCAGATACGCAGTATTTT.

In this sample, this clonotype turned up many times. V is TRBV4-1 and J is TRBJ1-5; D unclear. Trimming removed 1 base at V and 4 bases at J, with 11 bases between. This CDR3 contains 15 residues. CDR1 is MGHRA, CDR2 YSYEKL, per germline. The CDR3 DNA reads TGCGCCAGCAGCCAAGTTCAACGGAGTAATCAGCCCCAGCATTTT. Its translation: CASSQVQRSNQPQHF.

Of note for this clonotype: This could be a read error, since a much larger clone is one nucleotide away. The chain joins TRBV20-1 to TRBJ1-4; D gene uncertain. Germline loops: CDR1 DFQATT, CDR2 SNEGSKA (reference sequence). The CDR3 spans 15 residues. CDR3 region: CGARDDSRSGEKLFF. The CDR3, as DNA: TGCGGTGCTAGAGATGATAGCAGGTCGGGTGAAAAACTGTTTTTT.

This clonotype was detected a few times. V is TRBV5-8 and J is TRBJ1-1, with 8 nucleotides matching TRBD1. With V trimmed by 8 bases and J by 6 bases, 6 bases remained unmatched. The CDR3 spans 12 residues. Germline loops: CDR1 SGHTS, CDR2 YDEGEE. The CDR3 coding sequence is TGTGCCAGTCCAGGGGGCGACGCTGAAGCTTTCTTT. The encoded protein is CASPGGDAEAFF.

This clonotype was counted ten times or more. V is TRBV5-1 and J is TRBJ1-4, with 9 bases that match TRBD1. The CDR3 loop spans 12 amino acids. In germline, CDR1 is SGHRS, CDR2 YFSETQ. V was pared by 4 bases and J by 12 bases, with 4 bases of the junction left unmatched. The CDR3 region is CASSGDRAELFF. The DNA for the CDR3 is TGCGCCAGCAGCGGGGACAGGGCAGAACTGTTTTTT.

This clonotype appeared many times. The gene calls are TRBV2 and TRBJ1-5, with 11 positions matching TRBD1. J was trimmed by 4 bases and V by 6 bases; bases with no gene match: 2. The CDR3 sequence is 14 residues long. The V gene's germline CDR1 is SNHLY and CDR2 FYNNEI. CDR3 sequence (DNA): TGTGCCAGCAGCGGGACAGGGGGAAATCAGCCCCAGCATTTT. It encodes CASSGTGGNQPQHF. The variable domain in full, with the rest retrieved from reference TRBV2 and TRBJ1-5, is EPEVTQTPSHQVTQMGQEVILRCVPISNHLYFYWYRQILGQKVEFLVSFYNNEISEKSEIFDDQFSVERPDGSNFTLKIRSTKLEDSAMYFCASSGTGGNQPQHFGDGTRLSIL.

This clonotype came up many times. The J gene is TRBJ1-1, the V gene TRBV12-3 or TRBV12-4; D uncertain. This CDR3 comprises 14 residues. The V and J ends lost 3 bases and 0 bases respectively, with 8 bases between them. Here the CDR3 DNA reads TGTGCCAGCAGTTTCGGGATGCTGAACACTGAAGCTTTCTTT. Amino acids: CASSFGMLNTEAFF.

This clonotype was observed at least ten times. V is TRBV27 and J is TRBJ1-5; the D gene is possibly TRBD1 (6 bases). Germline loops: CDR1 MNHEY, CDR2 SMNVEV (reference sequence). The V end was cut by 6 bases, the J end by 0 bases, with 15 bases between. This CDR3 is 16 amino acids long. The DNA of the CDR3 is TGTGCCAGCAGGCGAACAGGGAGGCATAGCAATCAGCCCCAGCATTTT. Translation: CASRRTGRHSNQPQHF.